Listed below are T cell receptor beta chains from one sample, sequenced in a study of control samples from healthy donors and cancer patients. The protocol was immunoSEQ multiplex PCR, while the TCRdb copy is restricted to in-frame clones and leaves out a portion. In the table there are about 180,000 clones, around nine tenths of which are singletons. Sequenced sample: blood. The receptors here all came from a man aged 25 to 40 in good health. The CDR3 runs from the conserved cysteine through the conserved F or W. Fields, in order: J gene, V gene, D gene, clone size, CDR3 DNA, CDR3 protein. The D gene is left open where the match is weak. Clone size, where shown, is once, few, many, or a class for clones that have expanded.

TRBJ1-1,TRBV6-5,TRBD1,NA,TGTGCCAGCAGTTACCCCGGGACAGGGGGCACTGAAGCTTTCTTT,CASSYPGTGGTEAFF
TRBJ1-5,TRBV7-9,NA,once,TGTGCCAGCAGCTTAGGTAAGGGCAATCAGCCCCAGCATTTT,CASSLGKGNQPQHF
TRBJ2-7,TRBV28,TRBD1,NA,TGTGCCAGCAGTTCCCCCCAACAGGGGGCGAACGTCGAGCAGTACTTC,CASSSPQQGANVEQYF
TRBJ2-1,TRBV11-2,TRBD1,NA,TGTGCCAGCAGCCCACGACAGGGCTACAATGAGCAGTTCTTC,CASSPRQGYNEQFF
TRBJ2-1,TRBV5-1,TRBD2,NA,TGCGCCAGCAGACAGAGCGGGAGTCCCTACAATGAGCAGTTCTTC,CASRQSGSPYNEQFF
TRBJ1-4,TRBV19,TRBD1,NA,TGTGCCAGTAGAGATACAGGGGGGAATGAAAAACTGTTTTTT,CASRDTGGNEKLFF
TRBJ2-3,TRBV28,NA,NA,TGTGCCAGCAGCCGGGTCCTTAAGTGGAACACAGATACGCAGTATTTT,CASSRVLKWNTDTQYF
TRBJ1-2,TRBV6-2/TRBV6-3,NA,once,TGTGCCAGCAGTACTTATCCAGGGTCCTACACCTTC,CASSTYPGSYTF
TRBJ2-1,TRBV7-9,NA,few,TGTGCCAGCAGCTTAAGTAGGGTTTTATACAATGAGCAGTTCTTC,CASSLSRVLYNEQFF
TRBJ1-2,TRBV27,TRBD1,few,TGTGCCAGCAGCCTAGACAGGGAAACCTATGGCTACACCTTC,CASSLDRETYGYTF
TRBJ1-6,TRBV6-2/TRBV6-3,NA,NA,TGTGCCAGCAGCCTCGGACGGACAAGAAATTCACCCCTCCACTTT,CASSLGRTRNSPLHF
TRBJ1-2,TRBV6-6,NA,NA,TGTGCCAGCAGTTCCTCTAACTATGGCTACACCTTC,CASSSSNYGYTF
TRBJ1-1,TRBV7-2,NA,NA,TGTGCCAGCAGCTTAGGGGGGGTGAACACTGAAGCTTTCTTT,CASSLGGVNTEAFF
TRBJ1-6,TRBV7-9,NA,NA,TGTGCCAGCAGCTTCAGTCTCTATAATTCACCCCTCCACTTT,CASSFSLYNSPLHF
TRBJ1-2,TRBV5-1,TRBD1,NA,TGCGCCAGCAGCTTGGCCACAGGGGCGAACTATGGCTACACCTTC,CASSLATGANYGYTF
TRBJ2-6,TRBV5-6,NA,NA,TGTGCCAGCAGCTTAAATGGGGCCAACGTCCTGACTTTC,CASSLNGANVLTF
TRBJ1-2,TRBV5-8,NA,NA,TGTGCCAGCAGCTTCCCCGAGAACTATGGCTACACCTTC,CASSFPENYGYTF
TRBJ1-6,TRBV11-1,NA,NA,TGTGCCAGCAGCTTAAGAGGCCAGGGAAGCTCACCCCTCCACTTT,CASSLRGQGSSPLHF
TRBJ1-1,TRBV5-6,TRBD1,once,TGTGCCAGTTCTCACAGGGGGTTGAAGAACACTGAAGCTTTCTTT,CASSHRGLKNTEAFF
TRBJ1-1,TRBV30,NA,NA,TGTGCCTGGAGTGTACCCCGGCGGGCACGGATGAACACTGAAGCTTTCTTT,CAWSVPRRARMNTEAFF
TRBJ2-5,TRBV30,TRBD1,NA,TGTGCCTGGAGTGATCGGACAGGGGGCGGAGAGACCCAGTACTTC,CAWSDRTGGGETQYF
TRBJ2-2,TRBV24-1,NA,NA,TGTGCCACCAGTGATAAGGGACGGAACACCGGGGAGCTGTTTTTT,CATSDKGRNTGELFF
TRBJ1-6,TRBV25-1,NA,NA,TGTGCCAGCAGTGACGGTTCACCCCTCCACTTT,CASSDGSPLHF